Following are 18 T cell receptor beta chains from one sample sequenced in a study of blood T cell repertoires in COVID-19. Generated by immunoSEQ multiplex PCR, the TCRdb table keeps only in-frame clones and is missing some. The sample has about 81,000 clones, about four fifths seen once; the top ten hold roughly 13%. The sample consisted of peripheral blood. Receptor source: a human donor in a cohort sampled during active COVID-19.

The chain combines TRBV3-1 (or the pseudogene TRBV3-2) with TRBJ1-2, with TRBD1 matching 7 bases. Germline V CDR1 and CDR2: LGHDT, YNNKEL (reference sequence). V lost 5 bases, J lost 4 bases, and 10 bases stayed unmatched. CDR3 length equals 15 residues. The DNA of the CDR3 is TGTGCCAGCAGCGAACGGGACAGTGGTGTCTATGGCTACACCTTC. Translating it yields CASSERDSGVYGYTF.

The table lists this clone with a count of one. The rearrangement joins TRBV6-6 to TRBJ1-5, with D possibly matching TRBD1 (5 bases). The CDR3 length is 16 residues. V was pared by 4 bases and J by 0 bases, with 13 bases between. Germline V lookup: CDR1 MNHNY, CDR2 SVGAGI (reference sequence). The CDR3 DNA reads TGTGCCAGCAGTTTCCCCGACAGTTATAGCAATCAGCCCCAGCATTTT. This gives the protein CASSFPDSYSNQPQHF.

This clone was observed at least ten times. The chain couples TRBV2 to TRBJ2-7; D gene uncertain. CDR1 and CDR2 (germline): SNHLY, FYNNEI. The CDR3 has 13 residues. Trimming took 3 bases from V and 2 from J, leaving 8 bases between them. CDR3 sequence: CASSDLLAYEQYF. DNA for the CDR3: TGTGCCAGCAGTGATCTCCTAGCCTACGAGCAGTACTTC. The full variable domain, completed using reference TRBV2 and TRBJ2-7, is EPEVTQTPSHQVTQMGQEVILRCVPISNHLYFYWYRQILGQKVEFLVSFYNNEISEKSEIFDDQFSVERPDGSNFTLKIRSTKLEDSAMYFCASSDLLAYEQYFGPGTRLTVT.

This clone was observed a handful of times. The chain couples TRBV19 to TRBJ2-1; a possible D gene is TRBD2 (6 bases). V lost 3 bases to trimming and J lost 4 bases, with 13 bases between them. The CDR3 has 15 amino acids. Germline assignment: CDR1 LNHDA and CDR2 SQIVND (reference sequence). CDR3 residues: CASSIRTTGYNEQFF. The CDR3 DNA sequence: TGTGCCAGTAGTATCCGGACTACGGGGTACAATGAGCAGTTCTTC.

The chain links TRBV28 to TRBJ1-2; 8 bases map to TRBD1. The CDR3 has 13 residues. Germline lookup yields CDR1 MDHEN and CDR2 SYDVKM. The ends lost 5 bases at V and 5 bases at J; junction bases unmatched: 4. CDR3 nucleotides: TGTGCCAGCAGTGTCGGGACAGGATATGGCTACACCTTC. Amino acid sequence: CASSVGTGYGYTF.

The genes are TRBV6-5 and TRBJ2-7; 7 positions match TRBD1. Germline V gene sequence: CDR1 MNHEY, CDR2 SVGAGI. The V and J ends lost 6 bases and 2 bases, in that order; junction bases with no gene match: 7. The CDR3 is 14 amino acids. CDR3 in amino acids: CASRVDRVAYEQYF. The CDR3 DNA reads TGTGCCAGCAGAGTTGACAGGGTCGCCTACGAGCAGTACTTC.

The V call is TRBV12-5, the J call TRBJ2-7, with a weak D call TRBD2 (5 bases). This CDR3 has 14 residues. CDR1 is LGHNT and CDR2 is FRNRAP in the germline V gene. Trimming left V 1 base short and J 4 bases short, with 11 bases between. CDR3 protein: CASGLGGYTYEQYF. The CDR3 DNA follows: TGTGCTAGTGGTTTGGGAGGGTATACTTACGAGCAGTACTTC.

The V and J genes are TRBV10-1 and TRBJ2-7; D might be TRBD2 (6 bases). The CDR3 loop spans 13 amino acids. Germline assignment: CDR1 WNHNN and CDR2 SYGVQD (reference sequence). V shed 6 bases and J shed 6 bases, with 15 bases lying between them. The CDR3 here is CASSPGGGREQYF. As DNA, the CDR3 is TGCGCCAGCAGCCCCGGAGGAGGGCGCGAGCAGTACTTC.

This clone was seen a handful of times. V is TRBV6-6 and J is TRBJ2-7, with 7 bases aligning to TRBD1. Germline CDR1 reads MNHNY; CDR2 reads SVGAGI (reference sequence). The length of the CDR3 is 15 residues. Trimming removed 2 bases from V and 3 bases from J; junction bases left unmatched: 7. The CDR3 loop is CASSYGDSRFYEQYF. Here the CDR3 DNA reads TGTGCCAGCAGTTACGGGGACAGTAGATTCTACGAGCAGTACTTC.

The J gene is TRBJ2-2, the V gene TRBV4-2; D perhaps matches TRBD1 (6 bases). The CDR3 spans 16 residues. Trimming cost V 0 bases and J 5 bases, with 13 bases left between them. CDR1 is LGHNA, CDR2 YNFKEQ, per germline. CDR3 protein: CASSQEVGQKTGELFF. The CDR3, as DNA: TGTGCCAGCAGCCAAGAGGTCGGACAGAAAACCGGGGAGCTGTTTTTT.

The chain uses TRBV7-2 and TRBJ2-1; 14 bases are shared with TRBD2. V lost 0 bases to trimming and J lost 0 bases; unmatched junction nucleotides: 1. Looked up from germline, CDR1 is SGHTA and CDR2 is FQGNSA. The CDR3 totals 18 residues. The CDR3 coding sequence is TGTGCCAGCAGCTTAGCGACTAGCGGGGGGGGCTCCTACAATGAGCAGTTCTTC. Protein: CASSLATSGGGSYNEQFF. The variable domain in full, completed from reference TRBV7-2 and TRBJ2-1, reads GAGVSQSPSNKVTEKGKDVELRCDPISGHTALYWYRQSLGQGLEFLIYFQGNSAPDKSGLPSDRFSAERTGGSVSTLTIQRTQQEDSAVYLCASSLATSGGGSYNEQFFGPGTRLTVL.

V and J are TRBV7-2 and TRBJ2-3, with D unresolved. Germline lookup yields CDR1 SGHTA and CDR2 FQGNSA. The V and J ends lost 5 bases and 0 bases respectively, with 9 bases between them. The CDR3 covers 14 residues. The CDR3 spells CASSPSTSTDTQYF. The CDR3 bases are TGTGCCAGCAGCCCATCGACTAGCACAGATACGCAGTATTTT.

A few counts support this clone. This chain connects TRBV9 to TRBJ2-5, with 12 bases lining up with TRBD2. This CDR3 is built from 17 residues. Germline lookup yields CDR1 SGDLS and CDR2 YYNGEE. The V and J ends lost 2 bases and 1 base, in that order; junction bases with no gene match: 6. The CDR3 DNA sequence: TGTGCCAGCAGCGTTACTAGCGGGGGGACCCGCCAAGAGACCCAGTACTTC. Amino acids: CASSVTSGGTRQETQYF.

V is TRBV18 and J is TRBJ2-7; D not resolved. Trimming stripped 2 bases from V and 2 bases from J, with 7 bases between. This CDR3 contains 13 residues. CDR1 and CDR2 (germline): KGHSH, LQKENI. Written as DNA, the CDR3 is TGTGCCAGCTCACCAGGGCCCACCTACGAGCAGTACTTC. Protein sequence: CASSPGPTYEQYF.

The J gene is TRBJ2-5, the V gene TRBV5-3, with D uncertain. TRBV5-3 is an ORF, with its function uncertain. The length of the CDR3 is 11 residues. Trimming stripped 5 bases from V and 2 bases from J, with 4 bases between. CDR3 DNA sequence: TGTGCCAGAAGTTTACAAGAGACCCAGTACTTC. Translated: CARSLQETQYF.

The chain employs TRBV2 and TRBJ2-7, with D possibly TRBD1 on 6 matching bases. Trimming took off 6 bases at V and 2 bases at J, with 8 bases between the two ends. The length of the CDR3 is 12 residues. CDR1 and CDR2 (germline): SNHLY, FYNNEI. The CDR3 DNA follows: TGTGCCAGCAGGCACAGGGCCTACGAGCAGTACTTC. Its protein product is CASRHRAYEQYF.

The rearrangement links TRBV20-1 to TRBJ2-5; D is undetermined. This CDR3 is 10 amino acids long. Per germline, CDR1 DFQATT and CDR2 SNEGSKA (reference sequence). The V and J ends lost 6 bases and 5 bases respectively, with 7 bases between them. The DNA for the CDR3 is TGCAGTGCCCCGGTTGAGACCCAGTACTTC. Translating gives CSAPVETQYF.

This chain links TRBV6-2 or TRBV6-3 with TRBJ1-6; D possibly corresponds to TRBD1 (5 bases). The germline CDR1 and CDR2 sequences are MNHEY and SVGEGT. V shed 5 bases and J shed 7 bases, with 15 bases lying between them. The CDR3 totals 15 residues. The CDR3 loop is CASSGAPVANSPLHF. CDR3 bases: TGTGCCAGCAGTGGGGCCCCAGTAGCAAATTCACCCCTCCACTTT.